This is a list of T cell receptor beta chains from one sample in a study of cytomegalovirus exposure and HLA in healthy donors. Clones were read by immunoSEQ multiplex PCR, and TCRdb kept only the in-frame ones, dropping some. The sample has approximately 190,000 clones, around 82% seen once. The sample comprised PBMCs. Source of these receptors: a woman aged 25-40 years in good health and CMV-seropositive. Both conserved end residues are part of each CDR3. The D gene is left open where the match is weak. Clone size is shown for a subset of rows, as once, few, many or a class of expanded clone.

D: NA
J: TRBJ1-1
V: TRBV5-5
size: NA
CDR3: CASSLGGQGYTEAFF
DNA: TGTGCCAGCAGCTTGGGGGGTCAGGGATACACTGAAGCTTTCTTT

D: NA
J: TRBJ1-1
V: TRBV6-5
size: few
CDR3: CASSYSFNMNTEAFF
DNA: TGTGCCAGCAGTTACTCGTTTAACATGAACACTGAAGCTTTCTTT

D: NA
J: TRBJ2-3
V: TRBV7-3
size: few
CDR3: CASSLGGNVDTQYF
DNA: TGTGCCAGCAGCTTAGGCGGGAATGTAGATACGCAGTATTTT

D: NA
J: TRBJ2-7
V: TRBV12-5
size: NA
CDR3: CASGFQLRAVF
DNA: TGTGCTAGTGGTTTCCAACTACGAGCAGTATTC

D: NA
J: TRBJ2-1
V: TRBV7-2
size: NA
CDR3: CASSLLAYNEQFF
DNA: TGTGCCAGCAGCTTACTAGCTTACAATGAGCAGTTCTTC

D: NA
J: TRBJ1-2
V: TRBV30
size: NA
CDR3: CAWSSMELGGYTF
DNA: TGTGCCTGGAGTTCGATGGAGCTAGGCGGCTACACCTTC

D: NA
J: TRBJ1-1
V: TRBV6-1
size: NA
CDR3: CASSERRRMNTEAFF
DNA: TGTGCCAGCAGTGAACGCCGGCGGATGAACACTGAAGCTTTCTTT

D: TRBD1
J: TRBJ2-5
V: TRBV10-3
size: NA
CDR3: CAISVPGQQETQYF
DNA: TGTGCCATCAGTGTCCCGGGACAGCAAGAGACCCAGTACTTC

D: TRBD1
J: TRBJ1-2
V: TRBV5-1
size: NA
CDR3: CASSFDRDYGYTF
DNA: TGCGCCAGCAGCTTTGACAGGGACTATGGCTACACCTTC

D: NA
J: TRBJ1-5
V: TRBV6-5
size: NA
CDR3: CASSATPGSNQPQHF
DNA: TGTGCCAGCAGTGCTACTCCAGGCAGCAATCAGCCCCAGCATTTT

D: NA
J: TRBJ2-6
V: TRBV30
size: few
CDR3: CAWRTGFNFGANVLTF
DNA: TGTGCCTGGAGGACGGGATTTAACTTTGGGGCCAACGTCCTGACTTTC

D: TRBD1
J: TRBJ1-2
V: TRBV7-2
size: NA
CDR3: CASSLSAGGVSNYGYTF
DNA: TGTGCCAGCAGCTTATCAGCAGGGGGCGTTTCGAACTATGGCTACACCTTC

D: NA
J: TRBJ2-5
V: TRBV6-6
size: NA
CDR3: CASSPGQPERPQYF
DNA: TGTGCCAGCAGCCCAGGACAACCCGAGAGACCCCAGTACTTC

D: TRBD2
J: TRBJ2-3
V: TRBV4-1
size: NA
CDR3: CASSQNSGGAADTQYF
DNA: TGCGCCAGCAGCCAAAATAGCGGGGGGGCGGCAGATACGCAGTATTTT

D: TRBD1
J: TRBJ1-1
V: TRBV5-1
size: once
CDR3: CASSTTGANTEAFF
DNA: TGCGCCAGCAGCACTACAGGGGCAAACACTGAAGCTTTCTTT

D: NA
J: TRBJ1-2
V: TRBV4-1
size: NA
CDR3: CASSQEGRLYGYTF
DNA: TGCGCCAGCAGCCAAGAGGGCAGGCTCTATGGCTACACCTTC

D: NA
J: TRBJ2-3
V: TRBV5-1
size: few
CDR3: CASRTATSTDTQYF
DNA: TGCGCCAGCAGGACAGCTACTAGCACAGATACGCAGTATTTT

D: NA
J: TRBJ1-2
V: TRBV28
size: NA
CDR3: CASRTTGKNVYTF
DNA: TGTGCCAGCAGGACAACAGGGAAAAATGTCTACACCTTC

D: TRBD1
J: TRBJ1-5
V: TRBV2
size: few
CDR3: CASSGTGAPQPQHF
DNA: TGTGCCAGCAGTGGCACAGGGGCCCCCCAGCCCCAGCATTTT

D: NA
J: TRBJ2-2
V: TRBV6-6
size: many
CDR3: CASSHPHSSGELFF
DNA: TGTGCCAGCAGTCACCCCCATAGCTCCGGGGAGCTGTTTTTT

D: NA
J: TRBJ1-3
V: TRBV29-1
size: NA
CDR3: CGALTGNTIYF
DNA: TGCGGGGCCCTCACTGGAAACACCATATATTTT

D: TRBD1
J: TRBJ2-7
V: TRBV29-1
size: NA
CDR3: CSVEDRTGGSEQYF
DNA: TGCAGCGTTGAAGATAGGACAGGGGGGAGCGAGCAGTACTTC

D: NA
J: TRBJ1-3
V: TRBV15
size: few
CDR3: CATSRGLRSSGNTIYF
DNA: TGTGCCACCAGCAGGGGACTCCGTTCCTCTGGAAACACCATATATTTT

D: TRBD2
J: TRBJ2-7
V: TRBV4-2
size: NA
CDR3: CASSQGLAGASYEQYF
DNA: TGTGCCAGCAGCCAGGGACTAGCGGGAGCCTCCTACGAGCAGTACTTC

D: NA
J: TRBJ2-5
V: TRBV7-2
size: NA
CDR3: CASSLGLAQETQYF
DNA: TGTGCCAGCAGCTTAGGGCTCGCCCAAGAGACCCAGTACTTC

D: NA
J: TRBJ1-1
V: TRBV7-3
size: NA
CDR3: CASSLANVGIRDTEAFF
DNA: TGTGCCAGCAGCCTAGCCAACGTCGGAATAAGGGACACTGAAGCTTTCTTT

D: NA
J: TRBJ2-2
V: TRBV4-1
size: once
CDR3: CASSPPGSVGELFF
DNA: TGCGCCAGCAGCCCACCCGGGTCGGTCGGGGAGCTGTTTTTT

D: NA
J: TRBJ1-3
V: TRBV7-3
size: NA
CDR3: CASSSGEFNTIYF
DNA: TGTGCCAGCAGCTCGGGGGAGTTTAACACCATATATTTT